This T cell receptor beta chain derives from a study of cytomegalovirus exposure and HLA in healthy donors. The PCR made use of 60 Vbeta and 13 Jbeta primers. Produced via immunoSEQ multiplex PCR; TCRdb's table is partial and in-frame only. The sample consists of more than 55,000 clones, 80% of them appearing once. Overall study results and limits: Analyses of presence/absence relied on an assumption of roughly uniform sequencing depth across donors. Immune exposure information available was restricted to CMV serostatus. Approximately 160 TCR beta chains were listed as cytomegalovirus-associated.

In regard to this clone: Its matching antigen is unknown.

The clonotype comes from a woman aged 40 to 50 in good health and CMV-seronegative. The source material was PBMCs.

This CDR3 reads CASCSRGDSSYEQYF. The DNA for the CDR3 is TGTGCCAGCTGCTCTAGAGGGGACTCCTCCTACGAGCAGTACTTC. V usage is TRBV2 and J usage is TRBJ2-7; a possible D gene is TRBD2 (6 bases). This CDR3 spans 15 amino acids. The germline V gene encodes CDR1 SNHLY and CDR2 FYNNEI. Trimming cost V 8 bases and J 0 bases, with 17 bases left between them.